Detailed here is one T cell receptor (beta chain). Its antigen is unidentified. This specimen belongs to a study of T cell responses to AZD1222 COVID-19 vaccine. Study-wide results and limits: Elevations in Spike-specific TCR breadth and depth followed administration of two AZD1222 doses. The study sampled repertoires only after the peak T cell response. A mostly white British donor set with more females was recruited, and clonal diversity was possibly underestimated.

V lost 4 bases, J lost 9 bases, and 16 bases lay in between. The CDR3 contains 13 residues. Per the germline V gene, CDR1 is MGHDK and CDR2 is SYGVNS. Sequencing used immunoSEQ multiplex PCR; TCRdb keeps in-frame clones, though not all of them. The table shows roughly 81,000 clones, with 88% occurring only once. The gene calls are TRBV25-1 and TRBJ2-7; tentative D call: TRBD1 (8 bases). The material was peripheral blood, obtained on day 0 of AZD1222 vaccination. This clonotype originated in an adult in good health. The CDR3 here is CASSAHRGGRQYF. In nucleotides, the CDR3 is TGTGCCAGCAGTGCTCACAGGGGGGGTAGGCAGTACTTC.